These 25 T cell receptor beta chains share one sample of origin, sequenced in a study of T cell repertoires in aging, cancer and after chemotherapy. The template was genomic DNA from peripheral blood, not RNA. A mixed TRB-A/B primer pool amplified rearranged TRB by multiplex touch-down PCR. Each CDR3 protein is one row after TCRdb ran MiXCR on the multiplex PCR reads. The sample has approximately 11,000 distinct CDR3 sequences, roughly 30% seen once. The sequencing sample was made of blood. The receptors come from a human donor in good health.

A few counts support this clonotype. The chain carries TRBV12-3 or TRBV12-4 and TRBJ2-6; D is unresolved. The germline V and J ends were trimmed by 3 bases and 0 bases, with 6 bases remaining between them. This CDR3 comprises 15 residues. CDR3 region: CASSFSGSGANVLTF. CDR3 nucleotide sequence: TGTGCCAGCAGTTTTTCGGGCTCTGGGGCCAACGTCCTGACTTTC.

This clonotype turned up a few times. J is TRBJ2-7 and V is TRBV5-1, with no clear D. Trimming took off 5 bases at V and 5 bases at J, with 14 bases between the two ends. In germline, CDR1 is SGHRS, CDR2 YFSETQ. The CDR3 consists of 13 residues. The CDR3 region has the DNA TGCGCCAGCAGTTACGGCCCCCCGGACGAGCAGTACTTC. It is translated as CASSYGPPDEQYF.

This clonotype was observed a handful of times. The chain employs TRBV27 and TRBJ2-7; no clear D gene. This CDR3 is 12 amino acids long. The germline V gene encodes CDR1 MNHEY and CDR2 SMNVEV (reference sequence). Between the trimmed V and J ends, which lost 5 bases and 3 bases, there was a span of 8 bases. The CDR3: CASSPSRYEQYF. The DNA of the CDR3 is TGTGCCAGCAGTCCAAGCCGCTACGAGCAGTACTTC.

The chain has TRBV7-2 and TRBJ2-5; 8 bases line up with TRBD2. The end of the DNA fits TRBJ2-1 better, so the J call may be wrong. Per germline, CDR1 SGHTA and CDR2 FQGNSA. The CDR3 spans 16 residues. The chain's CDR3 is CASRRGLADYYNEQFF. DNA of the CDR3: TGTGCCAGCAGAAGAGGACTAGCCGACTACTACAATGAGCAGTTCTTC.

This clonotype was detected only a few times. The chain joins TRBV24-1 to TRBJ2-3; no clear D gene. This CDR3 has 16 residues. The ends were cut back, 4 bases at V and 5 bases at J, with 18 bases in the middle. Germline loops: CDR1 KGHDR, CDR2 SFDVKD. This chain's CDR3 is CATSETGRISGDTQYF. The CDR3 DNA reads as TGTGCCACCAGTGAAACGGGCCGGATATCCGGAGATACGCAGTATTTT.

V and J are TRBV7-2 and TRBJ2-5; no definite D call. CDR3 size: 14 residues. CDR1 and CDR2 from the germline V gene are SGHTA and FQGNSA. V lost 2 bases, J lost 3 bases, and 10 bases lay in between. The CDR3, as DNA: TGTGCCAGCAGCTTATCCTCTATTAAAGAGACCCAGTACTTC. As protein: CASSLSSIKETQYF. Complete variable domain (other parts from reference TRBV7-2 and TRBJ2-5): GAGVSQSPSNKVTEKGKDVELRCDPISGHTALYWYRQSLGQGLEFLIYFQGNSAPDKSGLPSDRFSAERTGGSVSTLTIQRTQQEDSAVYLCASSLSSIKETQYFGPGTRLLVL.

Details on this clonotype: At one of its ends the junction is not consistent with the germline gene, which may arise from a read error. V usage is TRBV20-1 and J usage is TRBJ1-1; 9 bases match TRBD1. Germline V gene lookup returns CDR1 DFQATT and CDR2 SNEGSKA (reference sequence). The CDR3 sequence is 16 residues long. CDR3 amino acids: CSARVPNRGLNIEAFF. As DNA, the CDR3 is TGCAGTGCTAGAGTCCCTAACAGGGGGCTAAACATTGAAGCTTTCTTT.

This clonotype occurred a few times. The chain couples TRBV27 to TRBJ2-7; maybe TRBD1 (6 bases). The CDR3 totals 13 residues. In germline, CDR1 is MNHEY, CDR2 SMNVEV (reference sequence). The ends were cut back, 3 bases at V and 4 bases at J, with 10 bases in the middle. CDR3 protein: CASSFYRDYEQYF. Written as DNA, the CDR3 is TGTGCCAGCAGTTTCTACAGGGATTACGAGCAGTACTTC.

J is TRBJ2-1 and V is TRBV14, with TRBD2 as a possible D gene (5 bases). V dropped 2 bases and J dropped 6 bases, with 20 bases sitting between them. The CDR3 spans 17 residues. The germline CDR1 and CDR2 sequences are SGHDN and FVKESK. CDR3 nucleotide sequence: TGTGCCAGCAGCCAAATCAAAGACTATGCCCGTGTCAATGAGCAGTTCTTC. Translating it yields CASSQIKDYARVNEQFF. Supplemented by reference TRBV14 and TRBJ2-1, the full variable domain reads EAGVTQFPSHSVIEKGQTVTLRCDPISGHDNLYWYRRVMGKEIKFLLHFVKESKQDESGMPNNRFLAERTGGTYSTLKVQPAELEDSGVYFCASSQIKDYARVNEQFFGPGTRLTVL.

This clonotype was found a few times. The CDR3 here is CASSYEGGGNYNEQFF. The CDR3 DNA follows: TGTGCCAGCAGTTACGAAGGCGGGGGGAACTACAATGAGCAGTTCTTC. V and J are TRBV6-5 and TRBJ2-1, with 8 bases aligning to TRBD2. V gave up 2 bases and J gave up 3 bases; unmatched junction bases: 6. The CDR3 is 16 residues long. From germline, CDR1 is MNHEY and CDR2 SVGAGI.

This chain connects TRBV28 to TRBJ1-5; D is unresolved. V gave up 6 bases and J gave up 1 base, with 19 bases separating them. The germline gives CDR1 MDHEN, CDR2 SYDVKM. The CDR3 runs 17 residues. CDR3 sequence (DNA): TGTGCCAGCAGGAGAGCCGACGGCGGAGGGAGCAATCAGCCCCAGCATTTT. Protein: CASRRADGGGSNQPQHF.

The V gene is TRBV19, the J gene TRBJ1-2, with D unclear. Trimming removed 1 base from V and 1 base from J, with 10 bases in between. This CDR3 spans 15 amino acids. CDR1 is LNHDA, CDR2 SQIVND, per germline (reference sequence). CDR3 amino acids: CASSIGPESNYGYTF. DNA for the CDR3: TGTGCCAGTAGTATAGGACCCGAAAGTAACTATGGCTACACCTTC.

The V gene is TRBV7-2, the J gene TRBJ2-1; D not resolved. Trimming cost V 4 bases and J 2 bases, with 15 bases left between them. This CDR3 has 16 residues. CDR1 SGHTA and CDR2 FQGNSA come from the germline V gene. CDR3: CASSYPSRMAYNEQFF. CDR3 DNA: TGTGCCAGCAGCTACCCTTCCCGGATGGCCTACAATGAGCAGTTCTTC. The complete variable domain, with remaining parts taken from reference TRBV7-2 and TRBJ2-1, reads GAGVSQSPSNKVTEKGKDVELRCDPISGHTALYWYRQSLGQGLEFLIYFQGNSAPDKSGLPSDRFSAERTGGSVSTLTIQRTQQEDSAVYLCASSYPSRMAYNEQFFGPGTRLTVL.

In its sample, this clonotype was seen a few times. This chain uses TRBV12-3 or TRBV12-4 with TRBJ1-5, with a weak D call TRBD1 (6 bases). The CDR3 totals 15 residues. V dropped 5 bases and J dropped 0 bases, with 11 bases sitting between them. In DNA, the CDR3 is TGTGCCAGCAGTCGCTCAGGGGTTAGCAATCAGCCCCAGCATTTT. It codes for CASSRSGVSNQPQHF.

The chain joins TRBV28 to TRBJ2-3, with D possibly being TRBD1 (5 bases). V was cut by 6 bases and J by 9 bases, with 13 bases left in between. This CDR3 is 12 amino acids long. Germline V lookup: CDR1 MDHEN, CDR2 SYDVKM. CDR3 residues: CASRASKGTQYF. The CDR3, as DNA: TGTGCCAGCAGGGCCTCGAAGGGGACGCAGTATTTT.

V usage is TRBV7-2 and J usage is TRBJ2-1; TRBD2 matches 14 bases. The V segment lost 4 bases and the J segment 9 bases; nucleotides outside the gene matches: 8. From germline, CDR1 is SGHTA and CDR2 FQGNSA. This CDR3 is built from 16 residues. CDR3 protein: CASSYPGTSGSGEQFF. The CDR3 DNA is TGTGCCAGCAGCTATCCGGGGACTAGCGGGAGTGGTGAGCAGTTCTTC.

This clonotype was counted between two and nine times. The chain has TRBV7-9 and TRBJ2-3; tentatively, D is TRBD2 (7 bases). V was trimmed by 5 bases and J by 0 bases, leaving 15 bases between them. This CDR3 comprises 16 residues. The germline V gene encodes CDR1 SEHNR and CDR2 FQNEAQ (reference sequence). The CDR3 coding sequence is TGTGCCAGCAGCCGAGGGGGGGGCGAGAGCACAGATACGCAGTATTTT. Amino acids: CASSRGGGESTDTQYF.

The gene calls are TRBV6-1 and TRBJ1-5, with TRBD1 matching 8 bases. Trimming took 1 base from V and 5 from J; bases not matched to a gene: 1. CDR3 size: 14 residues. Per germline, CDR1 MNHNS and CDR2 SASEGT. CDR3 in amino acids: CASSEGTGYQPQHF. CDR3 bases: TGTGCCAGCAGTGAAGGGACAGGGTATCAGCCCCAGCATTTT.

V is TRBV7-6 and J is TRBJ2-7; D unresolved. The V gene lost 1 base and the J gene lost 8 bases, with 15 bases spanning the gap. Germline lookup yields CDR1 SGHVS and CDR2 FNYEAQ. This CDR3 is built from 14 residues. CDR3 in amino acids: CASSLELNLLQQYF. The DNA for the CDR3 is TGTGCCAGCAGCTTAGAGTTAAACCTTTTGCAGCAGTACTTC.

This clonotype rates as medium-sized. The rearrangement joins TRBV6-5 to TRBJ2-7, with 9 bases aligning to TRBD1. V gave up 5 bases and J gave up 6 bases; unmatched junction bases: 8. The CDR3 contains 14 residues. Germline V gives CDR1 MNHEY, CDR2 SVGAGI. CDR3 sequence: CASSGRDREGEQYF. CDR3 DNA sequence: TGTGCCAGCAGTGGCCGGGACAGGGAAGGCGAGCAGTACTTC.

The CDR3 DNA reads TGTGCCAGCAGTTTCCCGCAACTAGCGGGGCAAACAGATACGCAGTATTTT. It specifies CASSFPQLAGQTDTQYF. The rearrangement links TRBV28 to TRBJ2-3, with 10 positions matching TRBD2. The germline gives CDR1 MDHEN, CDR2 SYDVKM. This CDR3 spans 17 amino acids. With V trimmed by 3 bases and J by 3 bases, 9 bases remained unmatched.

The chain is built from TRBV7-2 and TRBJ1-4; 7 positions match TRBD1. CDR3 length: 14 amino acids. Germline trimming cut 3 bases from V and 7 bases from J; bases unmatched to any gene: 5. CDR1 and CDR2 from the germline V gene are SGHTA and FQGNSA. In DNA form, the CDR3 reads TGTGCCAGCAGCTTCCGACAGGGAGGTGAAAAACTGTTTTTT. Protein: CASSFRQGGEKLFF.

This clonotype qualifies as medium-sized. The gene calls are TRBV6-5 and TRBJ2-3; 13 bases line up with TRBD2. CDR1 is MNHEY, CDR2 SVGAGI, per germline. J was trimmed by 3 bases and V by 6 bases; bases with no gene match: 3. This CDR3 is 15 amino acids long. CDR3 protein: CASRSGLAGTDTQYF. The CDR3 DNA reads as TGTGCCAGCAGGTCGGGACTAGCGGGAACAGATACGCAGTATTTT.

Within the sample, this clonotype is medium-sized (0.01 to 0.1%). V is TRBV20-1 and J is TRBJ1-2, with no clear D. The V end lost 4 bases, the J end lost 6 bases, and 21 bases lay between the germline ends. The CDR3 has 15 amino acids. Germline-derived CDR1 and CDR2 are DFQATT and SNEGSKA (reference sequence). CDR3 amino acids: CSAMGGLGGFDGYTF. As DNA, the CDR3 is TGCAGTGCTATGGGAGGCCTCGGCGGGTTTGATGGCTACACCTTC.

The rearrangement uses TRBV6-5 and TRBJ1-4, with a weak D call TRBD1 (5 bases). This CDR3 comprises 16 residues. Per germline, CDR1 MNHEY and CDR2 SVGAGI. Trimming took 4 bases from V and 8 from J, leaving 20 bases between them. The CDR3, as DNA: TGTGCCAGCAGTTGGGTCAGACAGAGGGCGAGGGAAAAACTGTTTTTT. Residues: CASSWVRQRAREKLFF.